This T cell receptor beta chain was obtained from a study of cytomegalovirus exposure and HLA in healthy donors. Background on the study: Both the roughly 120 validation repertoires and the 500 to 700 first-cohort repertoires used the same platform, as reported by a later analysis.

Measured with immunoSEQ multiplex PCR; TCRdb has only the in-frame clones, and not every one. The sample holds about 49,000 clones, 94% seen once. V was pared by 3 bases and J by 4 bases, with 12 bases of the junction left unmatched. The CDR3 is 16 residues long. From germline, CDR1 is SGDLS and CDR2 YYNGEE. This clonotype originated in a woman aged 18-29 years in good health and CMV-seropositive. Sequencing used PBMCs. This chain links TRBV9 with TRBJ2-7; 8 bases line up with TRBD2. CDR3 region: CASSARGREGPYEQYF. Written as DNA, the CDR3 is TGTGCCAGCAGCGCGAGGGGTCGGGAGGGCCCATACGAGCAGTACTTC.